What follows is one T cell receptor (beta chain) and its context. CDR3 length: 13 amino acids. Germline CDR1 reads SGHDT; CDR2 reads YYEEEE. V lost 2 bases and J 3 bases, leaving 8 bases between the germline ends. This sample is part of a study of blood T cell repertoires in COVID-19. Study-wide background: Sample material is recorded as cDNA or gDNA derived from T cells, B-cell-depleted T cells, or PBMCs.

Original processing methods: Amplification of reference gene primers was used by the study to estimate nucleated cell counts. The repertoire was sequenced with immunoSEQ multiplex PCR; TCRdb's copy has only in-frame clones and lacks some. That table furnishes V, J and clone size, whereas the DNA furnished D and trimming. This table has about 100,000 clones, more than 70% appearing once. The clonotype comes from a man in his forties with active or convalescent COVID-19. V usage is TRBV5-6 and J usage is TRBJ1-1; D possibly corresponds to TRBD1 (5 bases). Sequencing was carried out using peripheral blood. CDR3 in amino acids: CASSFREYTEAFF. The CDR3 DNA is TGTGCCAGCAGCTTCAGGGAATACACTGAAGCTTTCTTT.